These T cell receptor beta chains were read from a single sample in a study of cytomegalovirus exposure and HLA in healthy donors. Only in-frame clones appear in the TCRdb table, and some are missing; sequencing was by immunoSEQ multiplex PCR. The sample shows approximately 140,000 clones, approximately 70% of them seen only once. Material: PBMCs. These receptors originate from a woman aged 55-69 years in good health and CMV-seronegative. CDR3s include the opening cysteine and the closing phenylalanine or tryptophan. D genes are given only for firm matches. Clone size is shown for a subset of rows, as once, few, many or a class of expanded clone.

-,TRBJ2-7,TRBV5-1,-,CASSLDTGNYEQYF,TGCGCCAGCAGCTTGGACACAGGGAACTACGAGCAGTACTTC
TRBD2,TRBJ2-7,TRBV27,few,CASDTSGMSSYEQYF,TGTGCCAGCGACACGAGCGGGATGAGCTCCTACGAGCAGTACTTC
-,TRBJ1-4,TRBV2,-,CASSAGGPHLLF,TGTGCCAGCAGCGCGGGCGGGCCACACTTGCTTTTT
-,TRBJ1-6,TRBV10-3,-,CASSRTLRQSSYNSPLHF,TGTGCCAGCTCCCGGACCCTACGACAGAGCTCCTATAATTCACCCCTCCACTTT
TRBD2,TRBJ2-2,TRBV7-2,once,CASSLAVLAGPGELFF,TGTGCCAGCAGCTTAGCGGTACTAGCGGGGCCCGGGGAGCTGTTTTTT
-,TRBJ2-5,TRBV4-3,-,CASSQATQGAETQYF,TGCGCCAGCAGCCAAGCGACTCAGGGTGCGGAGACCCAGTACTTC
TRBD1,TRBJ1-1,TRBV7-8,-,CASSPGTGGTEAFF,TGTGCCAGCAGCCCTGGGACAGGGGGCACTGAAGCTTTCTTT
TRBD2,TRBJ2-7,TRBV5-1,-,CASRRLAGEGHEQYF,TGCGCCAGCAGGAGGCTAGCGGGAGAAGGCCACGAGCAGTACTTC
-,TRBJ1-6,TRBV5-1,-,CASSLVTGELIAPLHF,TGCGCCAGCAGCTTGGTTACGGGAGAGCTAATCGCACCCCTCCACTTT
-,TRBJ1-2,TRBV9,-,CASSVGPTGVGYTF,TGTGCCAGCAGCGTAGGCCCCACGGGGGTCGGCTACACCTTC
-,TRBJ2-2,TRBV6-6,few,CASRWGQTGELFF,TGTGCCAGCAGGTGGGGACAAACCGGGGAGCTGTTTTTT
-,TRBJ2-5,TRBV7-9,-,CASSWDNQETQYF,TGTGCCAGCAGCTGGGACAACCAAGAGACCCAGTACTTC
-,TRBJ2-7,TRBV20-1,-,CSASRGYEQYF,TGCAGTGCTAGCAGGGGTTACGAGCAGTACTTC
-,TRBJ2-5,TRBV5-6,few,CASSLGVGREQYF,TGTGCCAGCAGCTTGGGAGTGGGAAGGGAGCAGTACTTC
-,TRBJ1-5,TRBV6-6,few,CASSYLKSGQPQHF,TGTGCCAGCAGTTACCTCAAATCGGGACAGCCCCAGCATTTT